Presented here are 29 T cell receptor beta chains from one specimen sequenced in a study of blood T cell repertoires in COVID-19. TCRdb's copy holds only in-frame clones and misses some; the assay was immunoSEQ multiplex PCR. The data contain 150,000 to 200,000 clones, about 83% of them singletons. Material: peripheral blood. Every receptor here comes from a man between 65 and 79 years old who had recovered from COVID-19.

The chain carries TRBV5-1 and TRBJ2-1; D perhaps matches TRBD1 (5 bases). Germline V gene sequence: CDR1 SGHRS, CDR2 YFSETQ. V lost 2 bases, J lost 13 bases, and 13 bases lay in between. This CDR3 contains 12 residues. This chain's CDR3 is CASSFSGQAQFF. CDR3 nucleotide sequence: TGCGCCAGCAGCTTTTCAGGGCAGGCTCAGTTCTTC.

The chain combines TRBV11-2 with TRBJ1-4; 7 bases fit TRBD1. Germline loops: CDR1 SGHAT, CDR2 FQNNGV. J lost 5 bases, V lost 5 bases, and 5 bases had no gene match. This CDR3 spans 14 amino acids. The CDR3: CASSRQGSNEKLFF. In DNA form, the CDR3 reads TGTGCCAGCAGCCGACAGGGCTCAAATGAAAAACTGTTTTTT.

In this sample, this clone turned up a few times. In DNA form, the CDR3 reads TGTGCCAGCAGCGTACTCGGGACTGGACCCCACACCGGGGAGCTGTTTTTT. It yields the protein CASSVLGTGPHTGELFF. The chain combines TRBV9 with TRBJ2-2, with D perhaps TRBD2 (6 bases). Trimming took 1 base from V and 3 from J, leaving 16 bases between them. The CDR3 has 17 amino acids. Germline assignment: CDR1 SGDLS and CDR2 YYNGEE.

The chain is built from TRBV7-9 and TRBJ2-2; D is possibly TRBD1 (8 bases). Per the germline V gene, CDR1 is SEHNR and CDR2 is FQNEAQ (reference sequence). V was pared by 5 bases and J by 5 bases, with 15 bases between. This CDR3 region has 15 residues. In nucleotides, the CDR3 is TGTGCCAGCAGCCTCGGACAGGGAGGGACCGGGGAGCTGTTTTTT. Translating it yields CASSLGQGGTGELFF.

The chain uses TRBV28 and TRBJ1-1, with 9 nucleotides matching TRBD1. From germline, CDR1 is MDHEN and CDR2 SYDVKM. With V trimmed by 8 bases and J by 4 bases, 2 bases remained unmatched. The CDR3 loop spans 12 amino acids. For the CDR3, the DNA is TGTGCCAGCGGGACAGGGAGCACTGAAGCTTTCTTT. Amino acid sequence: CASGTGSTEAFF.

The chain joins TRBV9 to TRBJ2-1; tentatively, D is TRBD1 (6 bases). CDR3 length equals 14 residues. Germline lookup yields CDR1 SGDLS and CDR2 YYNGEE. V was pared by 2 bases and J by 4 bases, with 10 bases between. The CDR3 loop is CASSVQDRYNEQFF. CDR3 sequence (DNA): TGTGCCAGCAGCGTGCAGGACAGATACAATGAGCAGTTCTTC.

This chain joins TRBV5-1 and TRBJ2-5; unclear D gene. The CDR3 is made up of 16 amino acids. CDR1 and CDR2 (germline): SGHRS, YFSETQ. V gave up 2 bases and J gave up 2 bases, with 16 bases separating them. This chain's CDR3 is CASSFNPGLKQETQYF. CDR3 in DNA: TGCGCCAGCAGCTTCAACCCAGGCTTGAAACAAGAGACCCAGTACTTC.

CDR3: CASSLQTGTPYEQYF. CDR3 sequence (DNA): TGTGCCAGCAGTTTACAAACCGGGACACCCTACGAGCAGTACTTC. The V call is TRBV6-5, the J call TRBJ2-7, with a tentative D call TRBD1 (6 bases). Germline V gene sequence: CDR1 MNHEY, CDR2 SVGAGI. Trimming cost V 4 bases and J 2 bases, with 15 bases left between them. CDR3 length: 15 residues.

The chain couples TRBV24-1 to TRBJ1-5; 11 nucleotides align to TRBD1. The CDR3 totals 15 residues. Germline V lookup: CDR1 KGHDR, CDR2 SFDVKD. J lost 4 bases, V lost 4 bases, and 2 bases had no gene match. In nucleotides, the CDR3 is TGTGCCACCAGTGAGGGGACAGGGGGTAATCAGCCCCAGCATTTT. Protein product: CATSEGTGGNQPQHF.

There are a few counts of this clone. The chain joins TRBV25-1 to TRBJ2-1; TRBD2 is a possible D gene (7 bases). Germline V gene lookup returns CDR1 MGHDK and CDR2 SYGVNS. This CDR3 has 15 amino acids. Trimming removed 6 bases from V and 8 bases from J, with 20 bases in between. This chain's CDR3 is CASSDPHREGDEQFF. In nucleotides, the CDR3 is TGTGCCAGCAGCGACCCCCACAGGGAGGGGGATGAGCAGTTCTTC.

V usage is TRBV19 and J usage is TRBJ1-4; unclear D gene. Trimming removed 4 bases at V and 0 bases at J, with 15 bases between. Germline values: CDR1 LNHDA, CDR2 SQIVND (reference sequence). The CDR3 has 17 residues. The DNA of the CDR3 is TGTGCCAGTAGTACCTCCCGTGGCAGTGCAACTAATGAAAAACTGTTTTTT. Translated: CASSTSRGSATNEKLFF.

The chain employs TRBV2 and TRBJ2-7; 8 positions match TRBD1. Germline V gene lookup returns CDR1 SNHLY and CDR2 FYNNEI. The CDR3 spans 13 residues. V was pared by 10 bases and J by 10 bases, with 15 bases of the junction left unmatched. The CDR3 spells CATAGTGRPHQYF. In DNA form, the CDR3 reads TGTGCCACCGCGGGGACAGGACGGCCCCATCAGTACTTC.

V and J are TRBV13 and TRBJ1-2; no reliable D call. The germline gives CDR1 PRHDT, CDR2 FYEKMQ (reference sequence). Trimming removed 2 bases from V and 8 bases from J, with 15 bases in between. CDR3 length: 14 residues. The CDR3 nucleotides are TGTGCCAGCAGCTTACGGTCCCAGACTGGGGGCTACACCTTC. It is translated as CASSLRSQTGGYTF.

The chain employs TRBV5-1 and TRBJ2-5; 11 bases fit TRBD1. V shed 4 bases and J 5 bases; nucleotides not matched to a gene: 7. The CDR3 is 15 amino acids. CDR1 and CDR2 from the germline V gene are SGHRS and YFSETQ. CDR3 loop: CASSRGQGARETQYF. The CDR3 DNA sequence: TGCGCCAGCAGCCGAGGACAGGGGGCGAGGGAGACCCAGTACTTC. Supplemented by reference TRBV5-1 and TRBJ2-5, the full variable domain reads KAGVTQTPRYLIKTRGQQVTLSCSPISGHRSVSWYQQTPGQGLQFLFEYFSETQRNKGNFPGRFSGRQFSNSRSEMNVSTLELGDSALYLCASSRGQGARETQYFGPGTRLLVL.

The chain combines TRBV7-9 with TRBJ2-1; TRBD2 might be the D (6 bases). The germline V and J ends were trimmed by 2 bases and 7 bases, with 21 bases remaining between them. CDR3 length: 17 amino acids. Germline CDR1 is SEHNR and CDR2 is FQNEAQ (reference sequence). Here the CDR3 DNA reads TGTGCCAGCAGCTTAAGGTGGGCTAGCGAGGGCCCGAATGAGCAGTTCTTC. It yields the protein CASSLRWASEGPNEQFF.

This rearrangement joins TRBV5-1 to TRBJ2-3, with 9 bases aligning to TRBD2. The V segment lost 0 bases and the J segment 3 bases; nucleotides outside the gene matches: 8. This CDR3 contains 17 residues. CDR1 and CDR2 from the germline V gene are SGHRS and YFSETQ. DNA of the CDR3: TGCGCCAGCAGCTTGGCCTCCTTTAGCGGGAGTACAGATACGCAGTATTTT. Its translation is CASSLASFSGSTDTQYF.

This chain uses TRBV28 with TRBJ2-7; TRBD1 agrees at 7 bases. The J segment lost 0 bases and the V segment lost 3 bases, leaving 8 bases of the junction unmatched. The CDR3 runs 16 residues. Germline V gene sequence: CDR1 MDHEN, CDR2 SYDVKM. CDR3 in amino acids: CASSFGVTGLSYEQYF. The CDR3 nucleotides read TGTGCCAGCAGTTTCGGGGTGACAGGGCTCTCCTACGAGCAGTACTTC.

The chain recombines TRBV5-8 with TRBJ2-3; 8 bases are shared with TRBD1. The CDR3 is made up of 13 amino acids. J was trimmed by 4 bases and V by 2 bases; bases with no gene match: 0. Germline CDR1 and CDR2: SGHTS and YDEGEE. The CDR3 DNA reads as TGTGCCAGCAGCTTACAGGGGGCAGATACGCAGTATTTT. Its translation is CASSLQGADTQYF.

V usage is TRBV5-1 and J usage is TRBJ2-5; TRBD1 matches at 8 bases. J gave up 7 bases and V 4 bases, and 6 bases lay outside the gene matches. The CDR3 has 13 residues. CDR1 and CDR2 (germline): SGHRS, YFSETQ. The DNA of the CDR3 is TGCGCCAGCAGCCCAGGGGGCCTCCCGACCCAGTACTTC. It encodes CASSPGGLPTQYF.

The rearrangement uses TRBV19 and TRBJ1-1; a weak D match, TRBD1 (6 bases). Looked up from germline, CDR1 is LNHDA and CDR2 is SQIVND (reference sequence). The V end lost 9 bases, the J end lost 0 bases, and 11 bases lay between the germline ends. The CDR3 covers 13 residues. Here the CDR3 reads CASNRAMNTEAFF. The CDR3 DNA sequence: TGTGCCAGCAACAGGGCAATGAACACTGAAGCTTTCTTT.

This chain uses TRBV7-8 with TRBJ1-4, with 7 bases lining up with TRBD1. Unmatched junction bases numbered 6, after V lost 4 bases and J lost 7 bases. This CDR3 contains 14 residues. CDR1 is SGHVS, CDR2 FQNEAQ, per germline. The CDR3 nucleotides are TGTGCCAGCAGCTCCCGGACAGGATCTGAAAAACTGTTTTTT. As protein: CASSSRTGSEKLFF.

The CDR3 reads CAISREEGHGYTF. CDR3 sequence (DNA): TGTGCCATCAGCCGGGAGGAGGGGCATGGCTACACCTTC. The chain uses TRBV10-3 and TRBJ1-2, with D maybe TRBD1 (5 bases). V lost 6 bases, J lost 6 bases, and 14 bases lay in between. Looked up from germline, CDR1 is ENHRY and CDR2 is SYGVKD. The CDR3 loop spans 13 amino acids.

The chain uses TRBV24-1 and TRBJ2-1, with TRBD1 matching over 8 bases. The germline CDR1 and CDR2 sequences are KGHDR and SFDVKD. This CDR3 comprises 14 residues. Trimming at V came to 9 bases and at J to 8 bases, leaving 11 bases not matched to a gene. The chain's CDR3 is CATGARTGTYEQFF. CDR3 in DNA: TGTGCCACCGGGGCACGGACAGGGACTTATGAGCAGTTCTTC.

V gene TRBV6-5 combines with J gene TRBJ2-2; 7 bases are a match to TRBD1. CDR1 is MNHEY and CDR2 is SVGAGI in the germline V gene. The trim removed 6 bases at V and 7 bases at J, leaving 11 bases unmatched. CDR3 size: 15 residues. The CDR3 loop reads CASRETGKGIGELFF. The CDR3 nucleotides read TGTGCCAGCAGGGAGACAGGGAAAGGGATCGGGGAGCTGTTTTTT.

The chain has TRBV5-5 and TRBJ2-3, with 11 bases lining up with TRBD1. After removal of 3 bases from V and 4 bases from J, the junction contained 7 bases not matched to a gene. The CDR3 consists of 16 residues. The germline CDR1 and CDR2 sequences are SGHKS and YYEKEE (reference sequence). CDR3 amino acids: CASSSGQGAGADTQYF. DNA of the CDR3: TGTGCCAGCAGCTCCGGACAGGGGGCCGGGGCAGATACGCAGTATTTT.

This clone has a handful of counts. CDR3 region: CASSLEVDTGELFF. CDR3 nucleotides: TGTGCCAGCAGCTTAGAAGTAGACACCGGGGAGCTGTTTTTT. The chain uses TRBV7-9 and TRBJ2-2; no definite D call. Germline loops: CDR1 SEHNR, CDR2 FQNEAQ (reference sequence). The CDR3 extends over 14 amino acids. Trimming left V 1 base short and J 3 bases short, with 6 bases between.

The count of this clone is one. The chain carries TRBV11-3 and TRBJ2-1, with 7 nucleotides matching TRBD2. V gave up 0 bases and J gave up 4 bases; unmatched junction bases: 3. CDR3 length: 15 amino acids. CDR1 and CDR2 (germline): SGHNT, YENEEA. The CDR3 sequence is CASSLDGGRYNEQFF. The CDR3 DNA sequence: TGTGCCAGCAGCTTAGATGGCGGGAGATACAATGAGCAGTTCTTC. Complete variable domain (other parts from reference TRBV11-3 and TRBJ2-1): EAGVVQSPRYKIIEKKQPVAFWCNPISGHNTLYWYLQNLGQGPELLIRYENEEAVDDSQLPKDRFSAERLKGVDSTLKIQPAELGDSAVYLCASSLDGGRYNEQFFGPGTRLTVL.

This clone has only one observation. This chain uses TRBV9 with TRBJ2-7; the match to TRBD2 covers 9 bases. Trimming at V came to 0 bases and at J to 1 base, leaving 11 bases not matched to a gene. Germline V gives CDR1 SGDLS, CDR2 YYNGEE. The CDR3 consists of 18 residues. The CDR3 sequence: CASSVGSSSGTWSYEQYF. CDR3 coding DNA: TGTGCCAGCAGCGTAGGTAGTTCTAGCGGGACCTGGTCCTACGAGCAGTACTTC.

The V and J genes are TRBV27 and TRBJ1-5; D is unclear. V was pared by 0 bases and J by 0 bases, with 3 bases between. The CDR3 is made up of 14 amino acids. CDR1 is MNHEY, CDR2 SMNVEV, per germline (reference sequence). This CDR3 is CASSLSGSNQPQHF. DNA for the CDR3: TGTGCCAGCAGTTTATCCGGTAGCAATCAGCCCCAGCATTTT.